The 16 T cell receptor beta chains below come from one sample, sequenced in a study of blood T cells in healthy people across ages. For the second PCR, which ran for 7 to 11 cycles, a sample-barcoded 5' primer and a J-beta primer mix were used. Via MiXCR, TCRdb re-called the 5' RACE reads, giving one row per CDR3 protein. The table shows about 1 million distinct CDR3 sequences, with more than 40% occurring only once. The sequencing sample was made of blood. Receptors were obtained from a woman aged 55-69 years in good health.

DNA for the CDR3: TGTGCCAGCAGCTCATGGACTAGCGGGAGAAAGAAGCAGTACTTC. Its protein product is CASSSWTSGRKKQYF. The J gene is TRBJ2-7, the V gene TRBV5-6, with TRBD2 matching 13 bases. Germline V gene sequence: CDR1 SGHDT, CDR2 YYEEEE. This CDR3 is built from 15 residues. V lost 3 bases, J lost 8 bases, and 8 bases stayed unmatched.

This clonotype was seen only a few times. V and J are TRBV21-1 and TRBJ2-1; TRBD2 is the table's D call, not checked against the DNA. TRBV21-1 is listed as a pseudogene. This CDR3 spans 14 amino acids. The CDR3 sequence: CASSKFGESNEQFF. CDR3 nucleotide sequence: TGTGCCAGCAGCAAATTCGGGGAGAGCAATGAGCAGTTCTTC.

V and J are TRBV27 and TRBJ2-2; no clear D. The V and J ends lost 2 bases and 3 bases respectively, with 4 bases between them. The length of the CDR3 is 13 residues. Looked up from germline, CDR1 is MNHEY and CDR2 is SMNVEV (reference sequence). CDR3 nucleotide sequence: TGTGCCAGCAGTTTAACCTACACCGGGGAGCTGTTTTTT. Protein product: CASSLTYTGELFF.

The CDR3 coding sequence is TGTGCCAGCAGAAAAACAGCCCTCTCCTACAATGAGCAGTTCTTC. It translates to CASRKTALSYNEQFF. The rearrangement uses TRBV7-9 and TRBJ2-1; no firm D call. The CDR3 loop spans 15 amino acids. CDR1 is SEHNR, CDR2 FQNEAQ, per germline (reference sequence). V was clipped by 6 bases and J by 0 bases, with 12 bases between them.

Only a few counts were recorded for this clonotype. The V gene is TRBV5-1, the J gene TRBJ2-1; 11 bases line up with TRBD2. The trim removed 4 bases at V and 7 bases at J, leaving 10 bases unmatched. Germline V lookup: CDR1 SGHRS, CDR2 YFSETQ. The CDR3 runs 16 residues. The CDR3 is CASSGTLAGDGNEQFF. Here the CDR3 DNA reads TGCGCCAGCAGCGGCACACTAGCGGGGGACGGAAATGAGCAGTTCTTC.

The V and J genes are TRBV3-1 and TRBJ2-2; weak D call: TRBD2 (5 bases). In germline, CDR1 is LGHDT, CDR2 YNNKEL (reference sequence). The CDR3 sequence is 18 residues long. Trimming took off 0 bases at V and 3 bases at J, with 17 bases between the two ends. DNA for the CDR3: TGTGCCAGCAGCCAAGATTGGACTCGCCGGGCGTACACCGGGGAGCTGTTTTTT. Translating gives CASSQDWTRRAYTGELFF.

The gene calls are TRBV6-1 and TRBJ1-5; the match to TRBD1 covers 11 bases. The ends lost 4 bases at V and 6 bases at J; junction bases unmatched: 8. This CDR3 has 16 amino acids. CDR1 and CDR2 (germline): MNHNS, SASEGT. The DNA of the CDR3 is TGTGCCAGCAGTGCACGGGACAGGGGGTTAAGTCAGCCCCAGCATTTT. Translation: CASSARDRGLSQPQHF.

The rearrangement uses TRBV9 and TRBJ2-1; D unclear. CDR1 and CDR2 from the germline V gene are SGDLS and YYNGEE. The ends were cut back, 0 bases at V and 8 bases at J, with 9 bases in the middle. The CDR3 spans 13 residues. CDR3 DNA: TGTGCCAGCAGCGTAGCTCAAAGGGATGAGCAGTTCTTC. This encodes CASSVAQRDEQFF.

This clonotype was seen only a few times. The V gene is TRBV7-8, the J gene TRBJ2-4; D ambiguous. Judging by the DNA end, TRBJ2-7 fits better; the J call may be wrong. This CDR3 has 11 residues. Per the germline V gene, CDR1 is SGHVS and CDR2 is FQNEAQ. CDR3 protein: CAAGSPSEQYF. DNA of the CDR3: TGTGCCGCCGGGTCCCCCTCCGAGCAGTACTTC.

A single count supports this clonotype. The V and J genes are TRBV9 and TRBJ2-2, with D possibly matching TRBD1 (5 bases). The V gene's germline CDR1 is SGDLS and CDR2 YYNGEE. V lost 0 bases and J lost 0, with 6 bases in between. CDR3 length equals 15 residues. This chain's CDR3 is CASSVAGSNTGELFF. The CDR3 nucleotides are TGTGCCAGCAGCGTAGCAGGGTCGAACACCGGGGAGCTGTTTTTT.

The chain combines TRBV3-1 with TRBJ2-1; 9 bases agree with TRBD2. CDR3 length: 14 residues. Unmatched junction bases numbered 1, after V lost 4 bases and J lost 3 bases. Germline lookup yields CDR1 LGHDT and CDR2 YNNKEL (reference sequence). CDR3 DNA sequence: TGTGCCAGCAGCCCTAGCGGGGTCTACAATGAGCAGTTCTTC. It yields the protein CASSPSGVYNEQFF.

The rearrangement uses TRBV18 and TRBJ2-1; 9 nucleotides line up with TRBD2. Germline V lookup: CDR1 KGHSH, CDR2 LQKENI. The CDR3 totals 16 residues. After removal of 3 bases from V and 8 bases from J, the junction contained 11 bases not matched to a gene. The CDR3 nucleotides read TGTGCCAGCTCACCGTCCTTTAGCGGGAGTGGGGATGAGCAGTTCTTC. As protein: CASSPSFSGSGDEQFF.

In regard to this clonotype: A junction end diverges from the germline sequence, so it may reflect a read error. The J gene is TRBJ2-1, the V gene TRBV11-2; D is perhaps TRBD2 (6 bases). The CDR3 consists of 15 residues. Germline-derived CDR1 and CDR2 are SGHAT and FQNNGV. The CDR3 nucleotides are TGTGCCAGCAGCTTAGGGGCCCGACTAGACAATAAGCAGTTCTTC. This sequence encodes CASSLGARLDNKQFF.

This clonotype was detected a few times. This chain links TRBV9 with TRBJ2-4; D is possibly TRBD2 (6 bases). This CDR3 is 14 amino acids long. Per germline, CDR1 SGDLS and CDR2 YYNGEE. Trimming left V 4 bases short and J 2 bases short, with 10 bases between. CDR3 DNA: TGTGCCAGCAGCTCTGGGAGGACCAAAAACATTCAGTACTTC. Its translation: CASSSGRTKNIQYF.

This clonotype was found a few times. The rearrangement uses TRBV12-3 or TRBV12-4 and TRBJ1-2; unclear D gene. The V gene lost 2 bases and the J gene lost 2 bases, with 6 bases spanning the gap. The CDR3 loop spans 13 amino acids. CDR3 sequence (DNA): TGTGCCAGCAGTTTATCCCAGAACTATGGCTACACCTTC. It specifies CASSLSQNYGYTF.

The CDR3 sequence is CASSTPGGPRSYEQYF. CDR3 nucleotides: TGTGCCAGCAGTACCCCTGGGGGGCCTCGGAGCTACGAGCAGTACTTC. This sequence joins TRBV27 and TRBJ2-7; D is possibly TRBD1 or TRBD2 (6 bases each). The CDR3 is 16 amino acids. Trimming shortened V by 5 bases and J by 3 bases, and 20 bases separated the two germline ends. Germline lookup yields CDR1 MNHEY and CDR2 SMNVEV (reference sequence).